This is a list of T cell receptor beta chains from one sample in a study of memory CD4+ T cells and cytomegalovirus serostatus. Sequenced by immunoSEQ multiplex PCR; TCRdb stores in-frame clones only, minus some. The sample contains tens of thousands of clones, roughly three quarters of which appear only once. Sequencing input: memory CD4+ T cells from blood. Every receptor here comes from an adult in good health and CMV-seronegative. Both conserved end residues are part of each CDR3.

V gene,CDR3 protein
TRBV5-6,CASIRTGTIYGYTF
TRBV20-1,CSASLNTEAFF
TRBV29-1,CSVTPAGTYEQYF
TRBV7-9,CASSLGGQGGNQPQHF
TRBV4-3,CASSQDSRQKTYEQYF
TRBV7-2,CASSTGGGRTIYF
TRBV6-6,CASRNAGLAGSDTQYF
TRBV15,CATTRGQGGTDTQYF
TRBV11-2,CASSLQWGVSTDTQYF
TRBV6-5,CASTRAGASYEQYF
TRBV7-9,CASSGKNIVSGGEQFF
TRBV5-1,CASSQDRTFGEQYF
TRBV30,CAWSQGAGDGQPQHF
TRBV9,CASSPTGQGDYGYTF
TRBV7-2,CASRPTGSTDTQYF
TRBV29-1,CSVRGGGADTQYF
TRBV27,CASSERPETSGPYNEQFF
TRBV18,CASSSIRGMNTEAFF
TRBV7-2,CASSLALEAFF
TRBV18,CASSPTLSLYEQYF
TRBV11-2,CASSLGSRNTGELFF
TRBV5-4,CASSHKNMNTEAFF
TRBV7-2,CASSFEGRLYGYTF
TRBV4-2,CASSQELGTLEGWLFF
TRBV4-2,CASSQESAPSREQYF
TRBV4-2,CASSQFTQETQYF